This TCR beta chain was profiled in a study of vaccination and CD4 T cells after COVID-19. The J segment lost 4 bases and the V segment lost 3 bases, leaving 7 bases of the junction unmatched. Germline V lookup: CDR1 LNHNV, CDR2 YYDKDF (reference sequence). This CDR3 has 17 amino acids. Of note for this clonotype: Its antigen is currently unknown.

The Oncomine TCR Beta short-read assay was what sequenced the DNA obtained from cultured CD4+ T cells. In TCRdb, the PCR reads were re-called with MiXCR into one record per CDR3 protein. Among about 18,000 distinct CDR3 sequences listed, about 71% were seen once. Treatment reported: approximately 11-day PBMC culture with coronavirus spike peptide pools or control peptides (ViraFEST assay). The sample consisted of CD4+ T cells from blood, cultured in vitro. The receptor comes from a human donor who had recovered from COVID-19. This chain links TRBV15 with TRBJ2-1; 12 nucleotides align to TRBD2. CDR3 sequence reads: CATSSGTSGYPYNEQFF. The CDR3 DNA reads TGTGCCACCAGCAGTGGGACTAGCGGGTATCCGTACAATGAGCAGTTCTTC.